Listed below are T cell receptor beta chains from one sample, sequenced in a study of OX40 agonist ivuxolimab in advanced cancers. Only in-frame clones appear in the TCRdb table, and some are missing; sequencing was by immunoSEQ multiplex PCR. In the table there are just under 85,000 clones, more than 75% of which are singletons. Sequences were derived from CD4+ or CD8+ T cells sorted from blood, sampled in a trial of the OX40 agonist ivuxolimab. These receptors were taken from an adult with an advanced solid tumor such as melanoma, head and neck, liver or kidney cancer. The CDR3 runs from the conserved cysteine through the conserved F or W. A D gene is named only where the DNA matches it firmly. Where a row states a size, it is once, few, many or the class of an expanded clone; other rows omit it.

>TRBJ1-2|NA|TRBV21-1|NA|16
TGTGCCAGCAGCAAACACGACAACTTAGGAGGCCCTGGCTACACCTTC
CASSKHDNLGGPGYTF
>TRBJ1-1|NA|TRBV5-1|TRBD1|15
TGCGCCAGCAGCTTGGGGGACAGGGAAAACACTGAAGCTTTCTTT
CASSLGDRENTEAFF
>TRBJ2-3|NA|TRBV6-1|TRBD2|18
TGTGCCAGCAGTGAGACGAGGACTAGCGGGGGGCGGTTGGATACGCAGTATTTT
CASSETRTSGGRLDTQYF
>TRBJ2-7|once|TRBV7-9|TRBD1|15
TGTGCCAGCAGCGAGCGACAGGGGCGCCCGGGTGAGCAGTACTTC
CASSERQGRPGEQYF
>TRBJ1-2|NA|TRBV5-5|NA|15
TGTGCCAGCAGCGTACGGACACAGGATAACTATGGCTACACCTTC
CASSVRTQDNYGYTF
>TRBJ1-2|NA|TRBV28|NA|14
TGTGCCAGCAGTTTTGTCAGGGAAAACTATGGCTACACCTTC
CASSFVRENYGYTF
>TRBJ1-4|NA|TRBV28|NA|12
TGTGCCAGCTGGGCCCGTAATGAAAAACTGTTTTTT
CASWARNEKLFF
>TRBJ1-5|few|TRBV9|NA|13
TGTGCCAGCAGCGTAGGAATCCAGGGGTCCCAGCATTTT
CASSVGIQGSQHF
>TRBJ1-2|NA|TRBV4-2|NA|15
TGTGCCAGCAGCCAAGGTTTGGCAGGAAACTATGGCTGCACCTTC
CASSQGLAGNYGCTF
>TRBJ2-2|NA|TRBV6-6|NA|15
TGTGCCAGCAGCCGACAGTCAACGAACACCGGGGAGCTGTTTTTT
CASSRQSTNTGELFF
>TRBJ2-5|NA|TRBV2|TRBD1|13
TGTGCCAGCGGTGGACAGGTACAAGAGACCCAGTACTTC
CASGGQVQETQYF
>TRBJ2-1|NA|TRBV14|TRBD1|13
TGTGCCAGCAGCCTAGGGGGCGCCAATGAGCAGTTCTTC
CASSLGGANEQFF
>TRBJ1-5|NA|TRBV5-6|NA|14
TGTGCCAGCAGCTTGGGCACTATCAATCAGCCCCAGCATTTT
CASSLGTINQPQHF
>TRBJ1-2|NA|TRBV5-3|NA|15
TGTGCCAGAAGCTTATCCCCAGGGGAAGTGAGGGGCTACACCTTC
CARSLSPGEVRGYTF
>TRBJ1-6|once|TRBV9|NA|15
TGTGCCAGCAGCGTAGAGGCAGACGGAAATTCACCCCTCCACTTT
CASSVEADGNSPLHF
>TRBJ2-7|NA|TRBV18|TRBD1|14
TGTGCCAGCTCACCGGTACTGACAGGGGACGAGCAGTACTTC
CASSPVLTGDEQYF
>TRBJ1-2|NA|TRBV6-5|TRBD1|14
TGTGCCAGCAGTTACTTAGACAGGGTGGCCGGCTACACCTTC
CASSYLDRVAGYTF
>TRBJ2-1|NA|TRBV7-6|TRBD2|16
TGTGCCAGCAGCTTGACCCTAGCGGGGGGGTACAATGAGCAGTTCTTC
CASSLTLAGGYNEQFF
>TRBJ2-7|NA|TRBV6-5|NA|14
TGTGCCAGCAGTTACGAAGCAGGAACCTACGAGCAGTACTTC
CASSYEAGTYEQYF
>TRBJ2-2|once|TRBV12-5|TRBD1|15
TGTGCTAGTGGTAGAAGGACAGGGGCAACCGGGGAGCTGTTTTTT
CASGRRTGATGELFF
>TRBJ2-3|NA|TRBV6-6|NA|14
TGTGCCAGCAGTTACCGGGACGCGAAAGATACGCAGTATTTT
CASSYRDAKDTQYF
>TRBJ1-4|NA|TRBV27|TRBD1|15
TGTGCCAGCAGTCCAAGACAGGGGGAGGACGAAAAACTGTTTTTT
CASSPRQGEDEKLFF
>TRBJ1-2|NA|TRBV7-3|TRBD1|13
TGTGCCAGCAGCATCGGACAGGGAGGAGGCTACACCTTC
CASSIGQGGGYTF
>TRBJ1-6|once|TRBV11-2|NA|14
TGTGCCAGCAGCCCACGGGTATATAATTCACCCCTCCACTTT
CASSPRVYNSPLHF
>TRBJ2-2|NA|TRBV5-1|TRBD1|14
TGCGCCAGCAGCTTAGACAGGGCCACCGGGGAGCTGTTTTTT
CASSLDRATGELFF
>TRBJ2-1|NA|TRBV6-5|TRBD1|14
TGTGCCAGCAGGAGGGGACAGGGGAAAAATGAGCAGTTCTTC
CASRRGQGKNEQFF
>TRBJ2-5|few|TRBV12-1|NA|23
TGTGCCAGCAGCTACCACGGCAGACAGGGTAAGATAAGGGAGCGGGGGTTTCAAGAGACCCAGTACTTC
CASSYHGRQGKIRERGFQETQYF
>TRBJ1-5|NA|TRBV30|NA|13
TGTGCCTGGAGCCGGGAGGGAAATCAGCCCCAGCATTTT
CAWSREGNQPQHF
>TRBJ2-2|NA|TRBV4-2|TRBD1|16
TGTGCCAGCAGCCAGGCCCCGGGACAGGGTACCGGGGAGCTGTTTTTT
CASSQAPGQGTGELFF
>TRBJ2-7|NA|TRBV5-1|TRBD2|15
TGCGCCAGCACGCCCTCTAGCGGGGTCTCCTACGAGCAGTACTTC
CASTPSSGVSYEQYF
>TRBJ2-5|NA|TRBV11-2|NA|14
TGTGCCAGCAGCGCAGGGACGGACTTTGTGACCCAGTACTTC
CASSAGTDFVTQYF
>TRBJ2-2|NA|TRBV10-2|NA|13
TGCGCCAGCAGTGAGCGCTCCACCGGGGAGCTGTTTTTT
CASSERSTGELFF
>TRBJ1-1|NA|TRBV7-2|TRBD1|14
TGTGCCAGCAGCGCAGGGGGTTTTAACACTGAAGCTTTCTTT
CASSAGGFNTEAFF
>TRBJ2-7|NA|TRBV10-2|TRBD2|18
TGCGCCAGCAGTGAGTCTGGGGGAAGGGGACTAACTTCCTACGAGCAGTACTTC
CASSESGGRGLTSYEQYF
>TRBJ2-5|NA|TRBV28|NA|13
TGTGCCAGCAGTGTCGGGGGAAGAGAGACCCAGTACTTC
CASSVGGRETQYF
>TRBJ2-1|NA|TRBV14|NA|16
TGTGCCAGCAGCCAAGCCCTGCCGACAGGGAGGGATGAGCAGTTCTTC
CASSQALPTGRDEQFF
>TRBJ2-7|NA|TRBV7-3|NA|15
TGTGCCAGCAGCTTAACTGGGGGAGAGGGGGGGGAGCAGTACTTC
CASSLTGGEGGEQYF
>TRBJ2-7|NA|TRBV5-6|TRBD1|15
TGTGCCAGCAGCTTGGTGGACAGGGTATTGCACGAGCAGTACTTC
CASSLVDRVLHEQYF
>TRBJ1-4|NA|TRBV19|NA|16
TGTGCCAGTAGTCATAACCCGGGACAAGGGCACGAAAAACTGTTTTTT
CASSHNPGQGHEKLFF
>TRBJ1-1|NA|TRBV4-3|NA|15
TGCGCCAGCAGCCAAGCCTCTATGCTGGGGACGGGAGCTTTCTTT
CASSQASMLGTGAFF
>TRBJ2-7|few|TRBV5-1|NA|14
TGCGCCAGCAGCCCCCGGGGCTCGGGCCAAGAGCAGTACTTC
CASSPRGSGQEQYF
>TRBJ1-6|few|TRBV7-9|NA|14
TGTGCCAGCAGCTTTAACCCCGGCGGTTCACCCCTCCACTTT
CASSFNPGGSPLHF
>TRBJ1-6|NA|TRBV27|NA|16
TGTGCCAGCAGTTTCAACGCTCAGGGAAGTAATTCACCCCTCCACTTT
CASSFNAQGSNSPLHF
>TRBJ1-5|NA|TRBV2|TRBD1|15
TGTGCCAGCAGTCCCGACAGGGTAAGCAATCAGCCCCAGCATTTT
CASSPDRVSNQPQHF
>TRBJ1-3|NA|TRBV19|TRBD1|15
TGTGCCAGTAGTCCCGGGACAGCCTCTGGAAACACCATATATTTT
CASSPGTASGNTIYF
>TRBJ1-1|once|TRBV5-1|NA|14
TGCGCCAGCAGCGCGGGTGGTGAAGGCACTGAAGCTTTCTTT
CASSAGGEGTEAFF